The 26 T cell receptor beta chains given below trace back to one sample, sequenced in a study of shared T cell receptors in the human thymus. Clones were read by immunoSEQ multiplex PCR, and TCRdb kept only the in-frame ones, dropping some. The repertoire holds roughly 700,000 clones, approximately 87% seen once, with approximately 0.011% in the top ten. These records were also assigned to another study, of human thymus T cells.

Specimen: thymocytes. The receptors were sampled from a boy in the first two years of life with a congenital heart defect.

The chain recombines TRBV5-1 with TRBJ1-5; tentatively, D is TRBD1 (5 bases). V was clipped by 4 bases and J by 3 bases, with 8 bases between them. Germline lookup yields CDR1 SGHRS and CDR2 YFSETQ. The CDR3 runs 13 residues. The DNA for the CDR3 is TGCGCCAGCAGCGCAGGGAACAATCAGCCCCAGCATTTT. Protein sequence: CASSAGNNQPQHF.

The V call is TRBV7-9, the J call TRBJ2-1, with TRBD1 matching 7 bases. The ends lost 4 bases at V and 7 bases at J; junction bases unmatched: 7. CDR1 SEHNR and CDR2 FQNEAQ come from the germline V gene (reference sequence). This CDR3 has 14 amino acids. CDR3 loop: CASSCETGRNEQFF. The DNA for the CDR3 is TGTGCCAGCAGCTGTGAGACAGGGCGTAATGAGCAGTTCTTC.

The chain is built from TRBV10-3 and TRBJ2-7, with D possibly matching TRBD2 (6 bases). Trimming took 2 bases from V and 3 from J, leaving 17 bases between them. From germline, CDR1 is ENHRY and CDR2 SYGVKD. The CDR3 runs to 16 residues. Here the CDR3 DNA reads TGTGCCATCAGTGAGCCCCGGGAGTGGGGCCTCTACGAGCAGTACTTC. It encodes CAISEPREWGLYEQYF.

With regard to this clone: One end of the junction is discordant with germline, which a read error may explain. The chain couples TRBV6-1 to TRBJ2-1, with TRBD1 matching 8 bases. The CDR3 extends over 17 amino acids. The germline V gene encodes CDR1 MNHNS and CDR2 SASEGT. The CDR3 spells CASREGQTRTGLYEQFF. The CDR3 DNA follows: TGTGCCAGCAGGGAAGGACAAACACGGACAGGGTTATATGAGCAGTTCTTC.

For the CDR3, the DNA is TGTGCCAGCAGTGACATTAAAGGGCGGGTTAGGAAGAGCTACACCTTC. This gives the protein CASSDIKGRVRKSYTF. The chain carries TRBV6-1 and TRBJ1-2; D remains ambiguous. The CDR3 runs to 16 residues. Germline assignment: CDR1 MNHNS and CDR2 SASEGT. Between the trimmed V and J ends, which lost 3 bases and 9 bases, there was a span of 23 bases.

This chain links TRBV7-2 with TRBJ2-7; 9 bases agree with TRBD2. The CDR3 runs to 18 residues. Germline trimming cut 0 bases from V and 3 bases from J; bases unmatched to any gene: 12. CDR1 is SGHTA, CDR2 FQGNSA, per germline. The CDR3 DNA reads TGTGCCAGCAGCTTAGCGCGAGGAGCGCGGGAGGGAGACTACGAGCAGTACTTC. As protein: CASSLARGAREGDYEQYF.

The chain is built from TRBV11-2 and TRBJ2-3; TRBD2 might be the D (6 bases). V was trimmed by 1 base and J by 1 base, leaving 9 bases between them. Germline CDR1 and CDR2: SGHAT and FQNNGV. The CDR3 covers 15 residues. In DNA form, the CDR3 reads TGTGCCAGCAGCTTAGGGCGGGGTCGCACAGATACGCAGTATTTT. This sequence encodes CASSLGRGRTDTQYF. Drawing the rest from reference TRBV11-2 and TRBJ2-3, the complete variable domain is EAGVAQSPRYKIIEKRQSVAFWCNPISGHATLYWYQQILGQGPKLLIQFQNNGVVDDSQLPKDRFSAERLKGVDSTLKIQPAKLEDSAVYLCASSLGRGRTDTQYFGPGTRLTVL.

This chain links TRBV30 with TRBJ2-7; 9 bases are a match to TRBD1. CDR1 and CDR2 (germline): GTSNPN, SVGIG (reference sequence). The CDR3 is 17 residues long. V lost 4 bases, J lost 2 bases, and 15 bases stayed unmatched. The CDR3 spells CAWTPGTGSSIPYEQYF. DNA for the CDR3: TGTGCCTGGACACCCGGGACAGGGTCATCGATTCCCTACGAGCAGTACTTC.

The chain employs TRBV7-3 and TRBJ2-1, with a possible D match to TRBD1 (6 bases). In germline, CDR1 is SGHTA, CDR2 FQGTGA. The length of the CDR3 is 14 residues. The V end lost 5 bases, the J end lost 6 bases, and 14 bases lay between the germline ends. CDR3 nucleotides: TGTGCCAGCAGCCCCATGGCAGGGGCCAATGAGCAGTTCTTC. Amino acids: CASSPMAGANEQFF.

The chain uses TRBV7-8 and TRBJ1-4; perhaps TRBD1 as D (5 bases). This CDR3 spans 17 amino acids. Deletions cut 1 base from V and 2 bases from J, with 14 bases between. Germline-derived CDR1 and CDR2 are SGHVS and FQNEAQ. DNA of the CDR3: TGTGCCAGCAGCTTAGGTCCGGGGGGGAGTACTAATGAAAAACTGTTTTTT. The encoded protein is CASSLGPGGSTNEKLFF.

This chain joins TRBV14 and TRBJ1-1, with 10 bases lining up with TRBD1. The CDR3 totals 20 residues. The germline V gene has CDR1 SGHDN and CDR2 FVKESK. Losses at the gene ends were 3 bases for V and 3 bases for J; bases not matched to a gene: 19. CDR3 loop: CASSQGTIGDRGFRDTEAFF. In DNA, the CDR3 is TGTGCCAGCAGCCAGGGAACCATAGGGGACAGGGGTTTTCGGGACACTGAAGCTTTCTTT. Full variable domain (rest looked up from reference TRBV14 and TRBJ1-1): EAGVTQFPSHSVIEKGQTVTLRCDPISGHDNLYWYRRVMGKEIKFLLHFVKESKQDESGMPNNRFLAERTGGTYSTLKVQPAELEDSGVYFCASSQGTIGDRGFRDTEAFFGQGTRLTVV.

The chain carries TRBV7-8 and TRBJ2-1; the D gene is possibly TRBD2 (6 bases). The CDR3 loop spans 15 amino acids. Per the germline V gene, CDR1 is SGHVS and CDR2 is FQNEAQ. V was shortened by 1 base and J by 8 bases, with 15 bases between the two germline ends. CDR3 in amino acids: CASSLGGTSLDEQFF. In DNA form, the CDR3 reads TGTGCCAGCAGCTTAGGGGGGACTTCTCTAGATGAGCAGTTCTTC.

This clone was counted only a few times. The gene calls are TRBV14 and TRBJ1-1; 7 bases align to TRBD1. The length of the CDR3 is 16 residues. Germline CDR1 reads SGHDN; CDR2 reads FVKESK. Unmatched junction bases numbered 8, after V lost 4 bases and J lost 0 bases. CDR3 nucleotide sequence: TGTGCCAGCAGCCTCAGGGGGGAAACCCTGAACACTGAAGCTTTCTTT. Translation gives CASSLRGETLNTEAFF. The full variable domain, its missing parts supplied by reference TRBV14 and TRBJ1-1, is EAGVTQFPSHSVIEKGQTVTLRCDPISGHDNLYWYRRVMGKEIKFLLHFVKESKQDESGMPNNRFLAERTGGTYSTLKVQPAELEDSGVYFCASSLRGETLNTEAFFGQGTRLTVV.

This sequence joins TRBV19 and TRBJ2-1, with D possibly being TRBD2 (5 bases). The germline V gene encodes CDR1 LNHDA and CDR2 SQIVND (reference sequence). The CDR3 consists of 15 residues. The germline V and J ends were trimmed by 3 bases and 0 bases, with 9 bases remaining between them. The CDR3 DNA reads as TGTGCCAGTAGTATCGGACTTTTCTCCTACAATGAGCAGTTCTTC. Encoded protein: CASSIGLFSYNEQFF.

V and J are TRBV5-1 and TRBJ2-5; tentative D call: TRBD2 (5 bases). The CDR3 contains 14 residues. CDR1 is SGHRS, CDR2 YFSETQ, per germline. Trimming took off 4 bases at V and 5 bases at J, with 15 bases between the two ends. Here the CDR3 DNA reads TGCGCCAGCAGCGCCATCGGGGTTTGGGAGACCCAGTACTTC. The encoded protein is CASSAIGVWETQYF.

This clone has just a few counts. The chain is built from TRBV7-8 and TRBJ2-7, with 8 bases that match TRBD2. This CDR3 is 16 amino acids long. Germline lookup yields CDR1 SGHVS and CDR2 FQNEAQ. With 5 bases clipped from V and 3 bases from J, the junction kept 12 bases outside the gene matches. The CDR3 sequence: CASSPRTATSDYEQYF. CDR3 in DNA: TGTGCCAGCAGCCCCAGGACGGCGACTAGCGACTACGAGCAGTACTTC.

A single count supports this clone. The chain recombines TRBV6-5 with TRBJ1-5; 7 bases match TRBD1. V was pared by 4 bases and J by 0 bases, with 3 bases of the junction left unmatched. This CDR3 contains 15 residues. Germline V CDR1 and CDR2: MNHEY, SVGAGI. CDR3 residues: CASSSRGSSNQPQHF. CDR3 nucleotide sequence: TGTGCCAGCAGTTCCAGGGGGTCTAGCAATCAGCCCCAGCATTTT.

The chain uses TRBV15 and TRBJ1-2; a weak D match, TRBD1 (5 bases). V was cut by 3 bases and J by 4 bases, with 9 bases left in between. Germline V gene data show CDR1 as LNHNV and CDR2 as YYDKDF (reference sequence). The CDR3 loop spans 13 amino acids. The CDR3 sequence: CATSSGQGYGYTF. The CDR3 bases are TGTGCCACCAGCAGTGGCCAGGGCTATGGCTACACCTTC.

This chain connects TRBV6-5 to TRBJ2-5, with D tentatively TRBD1 (5 bases). CDR1 MNHEY and CDR2 SVGAGI come from the germline V gene. V lost 6 bases and J lost 5, with 13 bases in between. This CDR3 contains 13 residues. CDR3 sequence: CASSPPGKETQYF. Here the CDR3 DNA reads TGTGCCAGCAGCCCCCCAGGGAAGGAGACCCAGTACTTC.

The chain recombines TRBV11-3 with TRBJ2-2, with TRBD1 identical over 9 bases. V shed 5 bases and J 4 bases; nucleotides not matched to a gene: 11. Germline V CDR1 and CDR2: SGHNT, YENEEA. CDR3 size: 17 residues. CDR3 in amino acids: CASSPGRDRDTTGELFF. Here the CDR3 DNA reads TGTGCCAGCAGCCCTGGGAGGGACAGGGACACCACCGGGGAGCTGTTTTTT.

CDR3 nucleotide sequence: TGTGCCAGCAGCCTTGAGCGGGAGACTAACAATGAGCAGTTCTTC. This sequence encodes CASSLERETNNEQFF. The chain recombines TRBV9 with TRBJ2-1, with TRBD2 identical over 8 bases. The CDR3 covers 15 residues. Germline-derived CDR1 and CDR2 are SGDLS and YYNGEE. Unmatched junction bases numbered 8, after V lost 4 bases and J lost 5 bases. The entire variable domain, with the rest obtained from reference TRBV9 and TRBJ2-1, is as follows: DSGVTQTPKHLITATGQRVTLRCSPRSGDLSVYWYQQSLDQGLQFLIQYYNGEERAKGNILERFSAQQFPDLHSELNLSSLELGDSALYFCASSLERETNNEQFFGPGTRLTVL.

The sample holds one count of this clone. This chain connects TRBV4-1 to TRBJ1-1, with 10 bases lining up with TRBD1. This CDR3 has 17 residues. With V trimmed by 1 base and J by 0 bases, 5 bases remained unmatched. The germline CDR1 and CDR2 sequences are MGHRA and YSYEKL. The CDR3 DNA follows: TGCGCCAGCAGCCAAGTAGGGACAGGGGCTTTGAACACTGAAGCTTTCTTT. As protein: CASSQVGTGALNTEAFF.

As DNA, the CDR3 is TGTGCCAGCAGCTTAGCGGGGGTCACAGATACGCAGTATTTT. Translated: CASSLAGVTDTQYF. The chain carries TRBV7-3 and TRBJ2-3, with 7 bases lining up with TRBD2. The J segment lost 2 bases and the V segment lost 2 bases, leaving 1 base of the junction unmatched. The V gene's germline CDR1 is SGHTA and CDR2 FQGTGA. The CDR3 covers 14 residues.

This clone was found once. This chain connects TRBV19 to TRBJ1-5; D is ambiguous. Germline assignment: CDR1 LNHDA and CDR2 SQIVND (reference sequence). The CDR3 length is 16 residues. V lost 4 bases to trimming and J lost 4 bases, with 17 bases between them. CDR3 nucleotides: TGTGCCAGTAGTACCTATGTTCTGCAGACTAATCAGCCCCAGCATTTT. This gives the protein CASSTYVLQTNQPQHF.

This sequence joins TRBV2 and TRBJ1-3; D may be TRBD1 (5 bases). Per the germline V gene, CDR1 is SNHLY and CDR2 is FYNNEI. V was shortened by 1 base and J by 4 bases, with 17 bases between the two germline ends. There are 17 residues in the CDR3. The CDR3 protein is CASSEESRGNFGNTIYF. CDR3 DNA sequence: TGTGCCAGCAGTGAAGAGTCCCGGGGGAACTTCGGAAACACCATATATTTT.

This sequence joins TRBV28 and TRBJ2-2; 9 nucleotides match TRBD2. Per the germline V gene, CDR1 is MDHEN and CDR2 is SYDVKM. The V gene end was trimmed by 8 bases and the J gene end by 7 bases; junction bases not matched to a gene: 14. The length of the CDR3 is 16 residues. CDR3 loop: CASLMGVAGESGELFF. In nucleotides, the CDR3 is TGTGCCAGCCTGATGGGGGTAGCGGGAGAAAGCGGGGAGCTGTTTTTT.